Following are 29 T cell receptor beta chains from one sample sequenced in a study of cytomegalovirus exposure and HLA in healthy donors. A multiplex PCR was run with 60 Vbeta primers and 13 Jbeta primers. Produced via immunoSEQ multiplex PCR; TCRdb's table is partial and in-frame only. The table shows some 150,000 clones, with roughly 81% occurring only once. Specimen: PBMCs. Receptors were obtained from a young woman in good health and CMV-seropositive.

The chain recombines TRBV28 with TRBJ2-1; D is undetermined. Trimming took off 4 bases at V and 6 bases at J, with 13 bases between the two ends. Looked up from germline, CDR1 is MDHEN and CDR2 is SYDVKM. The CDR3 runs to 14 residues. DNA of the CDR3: TGTGCCAGCAGTTCCCCGGTGCAGGTCAATGAGCAGTTCTTC. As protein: CASSSPVQVNEQFF.

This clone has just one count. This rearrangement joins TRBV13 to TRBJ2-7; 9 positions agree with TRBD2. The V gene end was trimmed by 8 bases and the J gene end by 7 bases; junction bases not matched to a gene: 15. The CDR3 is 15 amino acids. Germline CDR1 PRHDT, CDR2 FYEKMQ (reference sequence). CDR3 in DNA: TGTGCCAGCGGCGAGGCCAGCGGGGGGACTGGGGAGCAGTACTTC. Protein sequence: CASGEASGGTGEQYF.

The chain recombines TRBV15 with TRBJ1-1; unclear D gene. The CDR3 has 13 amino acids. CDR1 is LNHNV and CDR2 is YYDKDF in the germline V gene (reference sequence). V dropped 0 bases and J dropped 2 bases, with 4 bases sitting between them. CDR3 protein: CATSRDYNTEAFF. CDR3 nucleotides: TGTGCCACCAGCAGAGATTATAACACTGAAGCTTTCTTT.

This chain's CDR3 is CASSQWTPGLAFNTQYF. CDR3 DNA: TGCGCCAGCAGCCAGTGGACACCGGGACTAGCGTTCAATACGCAGTATTTT. The V call is TRBV4-1, the J call TRBJ2-3; 10 positions agree with TRBD2. Germline V gives CDR1 MGHRA, CDR2 YSYEKL. This CDR3 spans 17 amino acids. V was pared by 3 bases and J by 7 bases, with 13 bases of the junction left unmatched.

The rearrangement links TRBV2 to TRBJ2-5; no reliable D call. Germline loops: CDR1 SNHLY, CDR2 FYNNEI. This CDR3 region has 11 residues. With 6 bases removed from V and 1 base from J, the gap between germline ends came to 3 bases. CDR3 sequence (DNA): TGTGCCAGCAGCCGCCAAGAGACCCAGTACTTC. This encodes CASSRQETQYF.

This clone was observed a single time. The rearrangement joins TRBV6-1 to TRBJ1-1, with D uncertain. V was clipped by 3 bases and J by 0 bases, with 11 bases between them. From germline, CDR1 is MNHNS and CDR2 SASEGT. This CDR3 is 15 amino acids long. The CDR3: CASSDLGEVNTEAFF. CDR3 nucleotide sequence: TGTGCCAGCAGTGACCTCGGGGAGGTGAACACTGAAGCTTTCTTT.

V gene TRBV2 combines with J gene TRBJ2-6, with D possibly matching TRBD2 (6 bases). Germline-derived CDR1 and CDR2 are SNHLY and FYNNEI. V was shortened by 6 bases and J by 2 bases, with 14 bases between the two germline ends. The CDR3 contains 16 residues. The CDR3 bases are TGTGCCAGCAGGGAGGGTCGGGGCCCTGGGGCCAACGTCCTGACTTTC. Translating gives CASREGRGPGANVLTF.

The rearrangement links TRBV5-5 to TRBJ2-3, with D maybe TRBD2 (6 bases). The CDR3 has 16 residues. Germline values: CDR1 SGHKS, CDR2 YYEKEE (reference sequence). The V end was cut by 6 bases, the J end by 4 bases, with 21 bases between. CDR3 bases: TGTGCCAGCAACACCCGGGGTAGGGAGGACGCAGATACGCAGTATTTT. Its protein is CASNTRGREDADTQYF.

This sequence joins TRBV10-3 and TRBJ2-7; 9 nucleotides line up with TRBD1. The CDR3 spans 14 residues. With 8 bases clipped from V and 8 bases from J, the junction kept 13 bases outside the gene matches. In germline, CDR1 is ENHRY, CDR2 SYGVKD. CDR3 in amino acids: CAIHDAGQGPQQYF. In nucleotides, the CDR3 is TGTGCCATCCATGATGCGGGACAGGGTCCCCAGCAGTACTTC.

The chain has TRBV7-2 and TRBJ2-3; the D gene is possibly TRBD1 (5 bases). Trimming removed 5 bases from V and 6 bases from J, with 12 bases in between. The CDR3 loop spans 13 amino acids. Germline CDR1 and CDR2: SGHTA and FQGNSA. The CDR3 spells CASSKGKGDTQYF. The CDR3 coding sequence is TGTGCCAGCAGCAAGGGGAAGGGGGATACGCAGTATTTT.

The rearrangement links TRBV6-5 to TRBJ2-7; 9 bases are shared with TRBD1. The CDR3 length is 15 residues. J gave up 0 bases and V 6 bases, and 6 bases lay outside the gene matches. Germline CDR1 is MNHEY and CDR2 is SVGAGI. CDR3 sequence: CASSPTGGPSYEQYF. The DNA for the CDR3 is TGTGCCAGCAGCCCCACAGGGGGCCCCTCCTACGAGCAGTACTTC.

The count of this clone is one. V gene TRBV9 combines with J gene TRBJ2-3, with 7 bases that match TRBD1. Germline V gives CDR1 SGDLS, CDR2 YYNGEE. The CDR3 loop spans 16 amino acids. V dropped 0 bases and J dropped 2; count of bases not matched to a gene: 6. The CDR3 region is CASSVGTGGLTDTQYF. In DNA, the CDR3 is TGTGCCAGCAGCGTAGGGACAGGAGGACTCACAGATACGCAGTATTTT. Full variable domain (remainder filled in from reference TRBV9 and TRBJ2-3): DSGVTQTPKHLITATGQRVTLRCSPRSGDLSVYWYQQSLDQGLQFLIQYYNGEERAKGNILERFSAQQFPDLHSELNLSSLELGDSALYFCASSVGTGGLTDTQYFGPGTRLTVL.

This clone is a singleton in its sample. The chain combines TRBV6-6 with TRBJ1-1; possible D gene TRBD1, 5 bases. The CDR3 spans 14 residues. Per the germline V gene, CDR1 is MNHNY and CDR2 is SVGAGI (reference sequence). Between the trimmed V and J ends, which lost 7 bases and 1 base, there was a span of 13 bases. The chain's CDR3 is CASNRGDGNTEAFF. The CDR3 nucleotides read TGTGCCAGCAACCGGGGGGATGGGAACACTGAAGCTTTCTTT.

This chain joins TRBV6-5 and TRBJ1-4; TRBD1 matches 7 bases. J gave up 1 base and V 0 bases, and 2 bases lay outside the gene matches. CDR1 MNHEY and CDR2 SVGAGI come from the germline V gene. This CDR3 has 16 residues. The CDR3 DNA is TGTGCCAGCAGTTACTCCGGGACAGTAACTAATGAAAAACTGTTTTTT. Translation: CASSYSGTVTNEKLFF.

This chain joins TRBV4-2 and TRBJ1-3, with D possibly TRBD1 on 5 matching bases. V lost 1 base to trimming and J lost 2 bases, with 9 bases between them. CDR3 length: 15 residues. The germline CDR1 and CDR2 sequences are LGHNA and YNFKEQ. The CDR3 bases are TGTGCCAGCAGCCAAGTCTCAGGGCCTGGAAACACCATATATTTT. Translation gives CASSQVSGPGNTIYF.

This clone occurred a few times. The CDR3 reads CASSEDVGRAYEQYF. The CDR3 DNA reads TGTGCCAGCAGTGAAGATGTAGGGAGAGCCTACGAGCAGTACTTC. This sequence joins TRBV2 and TRBJ2-5; TRBD2 is a possible D gene (5 bases). The J call may be mistaken, given a closer DNA end match to TRBJ2-7. The CDR3 length is 15 residues. From germline, CDR1 is SNHLY and CDR2 FYNNEI.

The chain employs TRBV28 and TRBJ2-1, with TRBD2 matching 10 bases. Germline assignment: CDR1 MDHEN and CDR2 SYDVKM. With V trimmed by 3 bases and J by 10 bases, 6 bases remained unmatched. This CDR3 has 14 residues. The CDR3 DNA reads TGTGCCAGCAGTTTTGTGCTAGCGGGGGAAGAGCAGTTCTTC. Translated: CASSFVLAGEEQFF. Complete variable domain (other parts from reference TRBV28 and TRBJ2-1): DVKVTQSSRYLVKRTGEKVFLECVQDMDHENMFWYRQDPGLGLRLIYFSYDVKMKEKGDIPEGYSVSREKKERFSLILESASTNQTSMYLCASSFVLAGEEQFFGPGTRLTVL.

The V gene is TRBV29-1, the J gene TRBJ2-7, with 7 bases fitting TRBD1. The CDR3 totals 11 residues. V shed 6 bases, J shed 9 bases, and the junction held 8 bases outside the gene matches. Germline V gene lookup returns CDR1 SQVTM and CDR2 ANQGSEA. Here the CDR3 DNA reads TGCAGCGTCCGGACGACAGGGAGGCAGTACTTC. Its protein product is CSVRTTGRQYF.

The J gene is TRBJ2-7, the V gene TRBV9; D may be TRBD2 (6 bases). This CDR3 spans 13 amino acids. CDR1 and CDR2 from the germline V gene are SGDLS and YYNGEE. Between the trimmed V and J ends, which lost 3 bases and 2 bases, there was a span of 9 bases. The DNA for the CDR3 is TGTGCCAGCAGCGCGGGGGTCACCTACGAGCAGTACTTC. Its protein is CASSAGVTYEQYF. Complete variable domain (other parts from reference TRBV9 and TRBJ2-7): DSGVTQTPKHLITATGQRVTLRCSPRSGDLSVYWYQQSLDQGLQFLIQYYNGEERAKGNILERFSAQQFPDLHSELNLSSLELGDSALYFCASSAGVTYEQYFGPGTRLTVT.

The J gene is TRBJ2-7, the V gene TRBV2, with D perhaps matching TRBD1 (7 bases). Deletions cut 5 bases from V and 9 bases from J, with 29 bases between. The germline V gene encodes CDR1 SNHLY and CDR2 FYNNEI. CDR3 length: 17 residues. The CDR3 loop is CASSRSRGGTAQDGQYF. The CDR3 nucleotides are TGTGCCAGCAGTCGGAGTCGTGGCGGGACAGCACAAGATGGGCAGTACTTC.

The CDR3 DNA is TGTGCCAGTAGCACCGCTCAGGGGTTCAACTATGGCTACACCTTC. Translated: CASSTAQGFNYGYTF. The chain carries TRBV19 and TRBJ1-2, with D tentatively TRBD1 (6 bases). The CDR3 spans 15 residues. Germline assignment: CDR1 LNHDA and CDR2 SQIVND (reference sequence). Trimming shortened V by 6 bases and J by 2 bases, and 16 bases separated the two germline ends.

The CDR3 sequence: CASIAGQGIQPQHF. Here the CDR3 DNA reads TGTGCCAGCATTGCGGGACAGGGGATTCAGCCCCAGCATTTT. This chain uses TRBV28 with TRBJ1-5; 10 bases line up with TRBD1. V shed 7 bases, J shed 6 bases, and the junction held 6 bases outside the gene matches. The CDR3 covers 14 residues. Germline V gene lookup returns CDR1 MDHEN and CDR2 SYDVKM.

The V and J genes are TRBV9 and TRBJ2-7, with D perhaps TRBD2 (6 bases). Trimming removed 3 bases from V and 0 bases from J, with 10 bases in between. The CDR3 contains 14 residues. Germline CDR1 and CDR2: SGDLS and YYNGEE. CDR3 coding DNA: TGTGCCAGCAGCGGCGGGGTGGGCTCCTACGAGCAGTACTTC. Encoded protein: CASSGGVGSYEQYF. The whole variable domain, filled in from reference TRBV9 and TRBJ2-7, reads DSGVTQTPKHLITATGQRVTLRCSPRSGDLSVYWYQQSLDQGLQFLIQYYNGEERAKGNILERFSAQQFPDLHSELNLSSLELGDSALYFCASSGGVGSYEQYFGPGTRLTVT.

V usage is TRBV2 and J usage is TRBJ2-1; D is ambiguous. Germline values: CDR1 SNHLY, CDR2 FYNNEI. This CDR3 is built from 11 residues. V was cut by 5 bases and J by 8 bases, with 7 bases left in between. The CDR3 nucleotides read TGTGCCAGCAGTCAAACTGATGAGCAGTTCTTC. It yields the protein CASSQTDEQFF.

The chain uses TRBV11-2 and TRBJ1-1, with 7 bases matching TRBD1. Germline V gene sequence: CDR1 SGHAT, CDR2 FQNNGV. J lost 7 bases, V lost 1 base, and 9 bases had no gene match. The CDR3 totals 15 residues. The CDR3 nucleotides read TGTGCCAGCAGCTTAGTTCCGAGGGGGCTTGGTGAAGCTTTCTTT. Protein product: CASSLVPRGLGEAFF.

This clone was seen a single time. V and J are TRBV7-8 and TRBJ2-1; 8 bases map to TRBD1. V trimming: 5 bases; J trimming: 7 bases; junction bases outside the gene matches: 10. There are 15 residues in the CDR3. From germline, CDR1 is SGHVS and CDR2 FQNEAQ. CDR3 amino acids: CASSSAGTGVNEQFF. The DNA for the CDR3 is TGTGCCAGCAGCAGCGCCGGGACAGGCGTAAATGAGCAGTTCTTC.

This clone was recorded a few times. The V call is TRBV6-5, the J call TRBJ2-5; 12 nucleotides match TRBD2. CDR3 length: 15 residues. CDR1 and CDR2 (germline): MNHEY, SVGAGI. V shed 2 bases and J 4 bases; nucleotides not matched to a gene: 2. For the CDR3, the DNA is TGTGCCAGCAGTTACCTAGCGGGGGGGCGAGAGACCCAGTACTTC. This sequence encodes CASSYLAGGRETQYF.

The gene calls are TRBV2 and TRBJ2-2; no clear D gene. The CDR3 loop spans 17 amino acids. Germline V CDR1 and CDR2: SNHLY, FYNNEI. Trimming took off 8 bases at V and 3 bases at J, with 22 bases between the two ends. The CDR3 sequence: CASQWSVRIQDTGELFF. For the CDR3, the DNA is TGTGCCAGCCAGTGGTCAGTACGCATTCAAGACACCGGGGAGCTGTTTTTT.

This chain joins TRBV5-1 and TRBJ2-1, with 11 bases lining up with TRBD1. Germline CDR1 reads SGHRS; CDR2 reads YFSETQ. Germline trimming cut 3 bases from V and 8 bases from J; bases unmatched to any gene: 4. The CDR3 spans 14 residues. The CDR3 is CASSWTGGAHEQFF. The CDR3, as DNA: TGCGCCAGCAGCTGGACAGGGGGCGCGCATGAGCAGTTCTTC.